This is a list of T cell receptor beta chains from one sample in a study of spatial heterogeneity in lung cancer. TCRdb used MiXCR to reprocess the 5' RACE reads, holding one entry per CDR3 protein. The sample records approximately 100,000 distinct CDR3 sequences, around 19% being singletons. The sample here was PBMCs, taken at follow-up. The receptors originated from a male donor with early-stage non-small cell lung cancer. CDR3s include the opening cysteine and the closing phenylalanine or tryptophan. Each record gives: D gene, V gene, clone size, CDR3 length, J gene, CDR3 protein. The D gene is left open where the match is weak. Size is omitted from some rows. Given values are once, few, many or a class for expanded clones.

D: -; V: TRBV30; size: -; length: 13; J: TRBJ1-1; CDR3: CAWIKGGWPEAFF
D: -; V: TRBV12-3/TRBV12-4; size: -; length: 13; J: TRBJ2-3; CDR3: CASSSTLQGTQYF
D: TRBD1; V: TRBV7-8; size: -; length: 14; J: TRBJ1-2; CDR3: CASSTRQGNYGYTF
D: -; V: TRBV24-1; size: -; length: 15; J: TRBJ2-7; CDR3: CATSDPAAGRNEQYF
D: -; V: TRBV7-9; size: few; length: 18; J: TRBJ2-1; CDR3: CASREPLRTGTQVNEQFF
D: -; V: TRBV4-1; size: -; length: 9; J: TRBJ2-3; CDR3: CASSFAQYF
D: -; V: TRBV7-2; size: -; length: 17; J: TRBJ2-4; CDR3: CASSFGGGSIAKNIQYF
D: -; V: TRBV19; size: few; length: 16; J: TRBJ1-2; CDR3: CASTNGRTTRLGGYTF
D: -; V: TRBV6-1; size: -; length: 16; J: TRBJ2-2; CDR3: CASSDWGTANTGELFF
D: -; V: TRBV6-2/TRBV6-3; size: -; length: 12; J: TRBJ2-5; CDR3: CASSRLSETQYF
D: -; V: TRBV6-6; size: -; length: 16; J: TRBJ2-1; CDR3: CASRDAGHSSYNEQFF
D: -; V: TRBV29-1; size: -; length: 11; J: TRBJ2-7; CDR3: CSVEDLDEQYF
D: -; V: TRBV11-2; size: -; length: 17; J: TRBJ2-5; CDR3: CASSALRVAAVQETQYF
D: TRBD2; V: TRBV6-2/TRBV6-3; size: few; length: 16; J: TRBJ2-2; CDR3: CASSPGLAGYTGELFF
D: -; V: TRBV7-9; size: -; length: 14; J: TRBJ2-1; CDR3: CASSLVGTFNEQFF
D: -; V: TRBV11-1; size: -; length: 12; J: TRBJ2-3; CDR3: CASSHNTDTQYF